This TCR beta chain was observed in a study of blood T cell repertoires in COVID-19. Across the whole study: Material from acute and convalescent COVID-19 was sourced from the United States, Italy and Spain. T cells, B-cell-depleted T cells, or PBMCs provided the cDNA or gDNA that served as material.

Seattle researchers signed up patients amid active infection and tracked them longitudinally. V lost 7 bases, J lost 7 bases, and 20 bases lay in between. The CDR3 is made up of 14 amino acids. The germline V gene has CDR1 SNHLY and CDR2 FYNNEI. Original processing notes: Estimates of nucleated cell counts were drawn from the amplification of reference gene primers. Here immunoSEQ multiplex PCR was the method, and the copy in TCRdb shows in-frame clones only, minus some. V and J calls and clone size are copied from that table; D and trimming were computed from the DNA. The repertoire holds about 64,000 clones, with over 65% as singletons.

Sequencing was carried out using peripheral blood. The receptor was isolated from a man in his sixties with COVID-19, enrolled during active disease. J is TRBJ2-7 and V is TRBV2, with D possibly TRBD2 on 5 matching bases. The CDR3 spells CASKGRDRGWEQYF. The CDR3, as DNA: TGTGCCAGCAAAGGGAGAGACCGGGGATGGGAGCAGTACTTC.